The text below deals with one TCR beta chain. This receptor's antigen is unknown. Base qualities are missing; no much larger clone stands one base away. Taken from cysteine to phenylalanine, the CDR3 has 14 residues. The retained sequence is limited to the CDR3, 42 bases, with the frame set at the first base. The CDR1 and CDR2 encoded by the germline V gene are SNHLY and FYNNEI. The V end gives up 10 bases and the J end 3 bases, leaving 9 bases in the junction not matched to a gene. CD8 naive samples consisted of CD45RO-negative cells that were positively selected for CCR7, yielding a CD45RA+CCR7+ population without TemRA cells. Healthy HIV-negative adults with no recently reported acute infections or vaccinations were included as donors. Only Caucasian adults living in Nashville, Tennessee, USA were represented among the donors. After blood collection by leukapheresis, PBMCs were isolated using Ficoll-Histopaque density gradient centrifugation and then cryopreserved in the vapor phase of liquid nitrogen. Purity and quantity of every magnetically sorted T cell population were checked by analytical flow cytometry. Genomic DNA was isolated from every sorted fraction and measured by UV absorbance on a Nanodrop 2000c.

The data originate from a study of shared clonotypes between healthy human individuals (dated by TCRdb to about 2020). For the wider study: A few men and two women, aged 18 to 49 years, made up the cohort. For each donor, CD4 naive and CD4 memory were each run on three plates, CD8 naive on two plates, and CD8 memory on one plate. Blood TCR repertoires of several healthy adults were deeply sequenced to estimate repertoire size and the extent of clonotype sharing between individuals. To increase sequencing depth and limit assay-specific biases, different laboratories used diverse techniques to prepare libraries and sequence TCR repertoires. Per donor, leukapheresis produced somewhere between about 0.94 and 10 billion PBMCs.

What the work shows at the level of the full study, not this receptor alone: Compared with non-shared clonotypes, clonotypes shared by all four sorted-subset donors had higher generation probabilities. Sharing across a few donors was observed for approximately 5% of naive CD4, over 3% of naive CD8, 2% to 2.5% of memory CD4, and roughly 0.4% of memory CD8 clonotypes. Sampling was limited to blood, and TCR repertoires in tissue likely differ from TCR repertoires in blood. The small number of donors limited the genetic and exposure-history diversity represented. Naive subsets generally had larger estimated clonotype richness than memory subsets did. Pairwise subsampling led to the expectation that sequencing depth would affect the degree of clonotype sharing among donors. Even with the large sequencing depth, rarefaction of the sorted-subset datasets indicated that sequencing was incomplete.

Using the deep immunoSEQ assay, TCR CDR3 regions were amplified from genomic DNA by multiplex PCR. Extracted genomic DNA from each cell subset was distributed evenly across all wells of several immunoSEQ 96-well plates, and each plate was treated as a replicate. Each replicate PCR for sorted subsets received roughly 0.2 ug genomic DNA, equal to about 30,000 T cell genomes. The purified libraries were quantified using a Qubit 3.0 fluorometer, sized with a Bioanalyzer 2100, and then quantified again using the KAPA Library Quantification kit. A separate single-read 150-cycle Illumina NextSeq 550 flow cell was used to sequence each immunoSEQ 96-well plate. As for how the authors treated the data: Because only junctional sequences without quality scores were contained in the immunoSEQ output, filtering matching that applied to full-length reads could not be performed. Sequences were annotated with PyIR, a Python wrapper for IgBLAST v1.9, and V/J genes and CDR3 were assigned using IMGT germline references. Reads were removed for weak V/J assignments (E-value above 1e-6), missing CDR3, stop codons, out-of-frame junctions, or ambiguous translated residues. V3J clonotypes were defined by identical inferred V gene, J gene, and CDR3 amino acid sequence. To compute the percentage overlap between repertoires, the number of shared unique clonotypes was divided by the size of the smaller repertoire. Repertoire richness was assessed with RTK rarefaction, the Chao1 estimator, and Recon v2.1 estimates of unobserved clonotypes. Generation probabilities were computed with OLGA for all TCRbeta clonotypes obtained by the gDNA method from four donors. The table was pulled from immuneACCESS by TCRdb, which kept in-frame rearrangements only. Such tables lose some clones; where checked, under half of the loss comes from unresolved V genes, and the rest has no known cause. D and trimming were read from the DNA, whereas the V and J calls and clone size are those reported in that table. This sample is represented by roughly 810,000 clones; 96% of them were singletons. About 0.25% of the sample goes to the ten largest clones.

The origin of this receptor is a man aged 30 to 45 in good health. In this chain, TRBV2 is recombined with TRBJ2-7, with 10 middle bases fitting TRBD1. What was sequenced was naive CD8+ T cells sorted from blood. The cell subset or site label here, explained by the study, means: CD45RA+CCR7+. The CDR3 here reads CATGPGQGFYEQYF. The DNA is TGTGCCACCGGTCCGGGACAGGGGTTCTACGAGCAGTACTTC.